The 26 T cell receptor beta chains listed next were all sequenced from one sample in a study of blood T cell repertoires in COVID-19 (TCRdb year 2020). The method behind the library was the immunoSEQ multiplex PCR assay. This is the immuneACCESS table as TCRdb keeps it, with only in-frame sequences that have V and J called. A part of the clones is gone; compared with another copy, unresolved V genes explain less than half, and the rest is unexplained. For this sample there are 120,000 to 150,000 clones; about 86% appear just once. The top ten hold around 8% of the sample. Sequencing input: peripheral blood. These receptors were collected from a human donor in a cohort sampled during active COVID-19.

The chain links TRBV28 to TRBJ2-3; D may be TRBD1 (6 bases). Germline V gene lookup returns CDR1 MDHEN and CDR2 SYDVKM. V gave up 4 bases and J gave up 0 bases, with 14 bases separating them. This CDR3 region has 16 residues. CDR3 loop: CASSSLQGSSTDTQYF. The DNA of the CDR3 is TGTGCCAGCAGTTCCCTACAGGGCTCGAGCACAGATACGCAGTATTTT.

This clone was observed a few times. The rearrangement links TRBV14 to TRBJ2-7; 8 bases map to TRBD2. The trim removed 1 base at V and 0 bases at J, leaving 5 bases unmatched. This CDR3 contains 16 residues. Germline V CDR1 and CDR2: SGHDN, FVKESK. In nucleotides, the CDR3 is TGTGCCAGCAGCCAAGTGGGACTAGTGGGCTCCTACGAGCAGTACTTC. This translates into CASSQVGLVGSYEQYF.

The CDR3 nucleotides are TGTGCCAGCAGCTTAGTTCCGGGGGGGAGCACAGATACGCAGTATTTT. Its protein product is CASSLVPGGSTDTQYF. The chain uses TRBV7-6 and TRBJ2-3; 8 nucleotides align to TRBD2. In germline, CDR1 is SGHVS, CDR2 FNYEAQ. Unmatched junction bases numbered 3, after V lost 1 base and J lost 0 bases. The CDR3 runs 16 residues.

The V call is TRBV4-2, the J call TRBJ2-7; D unresolved. This CDR3 spans 16 amino acids. V was pared by 2 bases and J by 2 bases, with 16 bases between. From germline, CDR1 is LGHNA and CDR2 YNFKEQ. CDR3 region: CASSQSERTITYEQYF. As DNA, the CDR3 is TGTGCCAGCAGCCAATCCGAGCGTACAATCACCTACGAGCAGTACTTC.

This clone was seen just once. This rearrangement joins TRBV5-5 to TRBJ1-1; no clear D gene. The germline CDR1 and CDR2 sequences are SGHKS and YYEKEE (reference sequence). The CDR3 is 13 residues long. Trimming pared 4 bases from V and 4 bases from J, leaving 11 bases between. CDR3 bases: TGTGCCAGCAGCCCGGTTTTGGTCACTGAAGCTTTCTTT. This gives the protein CASSPVLVTEAFF.

This chain uses TRBV19 with TRBJ1-6; 9 nucleotides line up with TRBD1. V lost 4 bases to trimming and J lost 11 bases; unmatched junction nucleotides: 12. CDR3 length: 16 residues. Germline values: CDR1 LNHDA, CDR2 SQIVND (reference sequence). The CDR3 loop is CASSTLPGQGLTPLHF. CDR3 coding DNA: TGTGCCAGTAGTACTTTGCCGGGACAGGGTTTGACACCCCTCCACTTT.

This clone has only one observation. V is TRBV19 and J is TRBJ2-3, with 9 bases matching TRBD2. With 0 bases clipped from V and 3 bases from J, the junction kept 4 bases outside the gene matches. This CDR3 has 16 amino acids. In germline, CDR1 is LNHDA, CDR2 SQIVND (reference sequence). The CDR3, as DNA: TGTGCCAGTAGTATAGATAGCGGGGGAGCGACAGATACGCAGTATTTT. Amino acid sequence: CASSIDSGGATDTQYF.

This chain links TRBV9 with TRBJ2-1; D gene uncertain. From germline, CDR1 is SGDLS and CDR2 YYNGEE. Trimming cost V 0 bases and J 4 bases, with 8 bases left between them. This CDR3 has 14 residues. The CDR3 nucleotides read TGTGCCAGCAGCGTAGGTGGCAGTTACAATGAGCAGTTCTTC. Translating it yields CASSVGGSYNEQFF. The whole variable domain, filled in from reference TRBV9 and TRBJ2-1, reads DSGVTQTPKHLITATGQRVTLRCSPRSGDLSVYWYQQSLDQGLQFLIQYYNGEERAKGNILERFSAQQFPDLHSELNLSSLELGDSALYFCASSVGGSYNEQFFGPGTRLTVL.

The genes are TRBV7-9 and TRBJ2-3, with 7 bases identical to TRBD1. The CDR3 sequence is 16 residues long. Germline values: CDR1 SEHNR, CDR2 FQNEAQ (reference sequence). J lost 4 bases, V lost 5 bases, and 12 bases had no gene match. CDR3 DNA: TGTGCCAGCAGCCGAAAGACAGGGCAGGGATCAGATACGCAGTATTTT. It is translated as CASSRKTGQGSDTQYF.

The chain uses TRBV19 and TRBJ1-5; no clear D gene. The V and J ends lost 7 bases and 7 bases respectively, with 11 bases between them. The CDR3 runs 12 residues. Germline CDR1 and CDR2: LNHDA and SQIVND (reference sequence). Here the CDR3 reads CASNDGGQPQHF. Here the CDR3 DNA reads TGTGCCAGTAATGACGGCGGACAGCCCCAGCATTTT.

The chain carries TRBV6-5 and TRBJ2-1; D perhaps matches TRBD2 (6 bases). Germline CDR1 MNHEY, CDR2 SVGAGI. The CDR3 is 15 residues long. The ends were cut back, 5 bases at V and 0 bases at J, with 11 bases in the middle. CDR3 nucleotides: TGTGCCAGCAGTAGGCGGGGTAGCTCCTACAATGAGCAGTTCTTC. Its protein product is CASSRRGSSYNEQFF.

The V and J genes are TRBV6-5 and TRBJ2-7; D may be TRBD1 (5 bases). The germline V gene has CDR1 MNHEY and CDR2 SVGAGI. Trimming shortened V by 5 bases and J by 2 bases, and 10 bases separated the two germline ends. This CDR3 has 13 residues. This CDR3 is CASSTRVTYEQYF. In DNA form, the CDR3 reads TGTGCCAGCAGTACCAGGGTTACCTACGAGCAGTACTTC.

This clone has just a few counts. The CDR3 loop is CASRPPGQGTMRQFF. DNA of the CDR3: TGTGCCAGCAGACCTCCGGGACAGGGGACAATGAGGCAGTTCTTC. This rearrangement joins TRBV5-8 to TRBJ2-1; 10 positions match TRBD1. In germline, CDR1 is SGHTS, CDR2 YDEGEE. The junction had 14 bases not matched to a gene; V was cut back by 5 bases and J by 12 bases. This CDR3 contains 15 residues. Variable domain in full (rest from reference TRBV5-8 and TRBJ2-1): EAGVTQSPTHLIKTRGQQATLRCSPISGHTSVYWYQQALGLGLQFLLWYDEGEERNRGNFPPRFSGRQFPNYSSELNVNALELEDSALYLCASRPPGQGTMRQFFGPGTRLTVL.

This chain links TRBV11-2 with TRBJ2-7, with 11 bases matching TRBD1. J lost 7 bases, V lost 5 bases, and 13 bases had no gene match. Per the germline V gene, CDR1 is SGHAT and CDR2 is FQNNGV. This CDR3 has 16 residues. CDR3 bases: TGTGCCAGCAGCCTTAGTCAGGACAGGGGGCTTCGTGAGCAGTACTTC. It yields the protein CASSLSQDRGLREQYF.

This chain joins TRBV5-5 and TRBJ1-5; D remains ambiguous. V shed 2 bases and J shed 6 bases, with 12 bases lying between them. The germline CDR1 and CDR2 sequences are SGHKS and YYEKEE (reference sequence). This CDR3 is built from 14 residues. The CDR3 reads CASSLMGRSQPQHF. For the CDR3, the DNA is TGTGCCAGCAGCTTAATGGGTCGGAGTCAGCCCCAGCATTTT. Based on the CDR3 plus reference TRBV5-5 and TRBJ1-5, the full variable domain is DAGVTQSPTHLIKTRGQQVTLRCSPISGHKSVSWYQQVLGQGPQFIFQYYEKEERGRGNFPDRFSARQFPNYSSELNVNALLLGDSALYLCASSLMGRSQPQHFGDGTRLSIL.

The chain employs TRBV6-1 and TRBJ1-5, with 8 bases fitting TRBD1. This CDR3 spans 15 amino acids. Germline CDR1 and CDR2: MNHNS and SASEGT. V was clipped by 5 bases and J by 5 bases; unmatched bases: 8. CDR3 loop: CASSSTTGGDQPQHF. The CDR3 bases are TGTGCCAGCAGTTCTACCACAGGGGGGGATCAGCCCCAGCATTTT.

V is TRBV4-1 and J is TRBJ2-5; weak D call: TRBD2 (6 bases). CDR3 length: 15 amino acids. The germline gives CDR1 MGHRA, CDR2 YSYEKL. V lost 0 bases to trimming and J lost 5 bases, with 13 bases between them. In DNA, the CDR3 is TGCGCCAGCAGCCAAGATGGGACTGCCCTTGAGACCCAGTACTTC. Its protein product is CASSQDGTALETQYF.

The chain uses TRBV2 and TRBJ1-5, with D tentatively TRBD1 (5 bases). The CDR3 loop spans 11 amino acids. Trimming took off 5 bases at V and 9 bases at J, with 8 bases between the two ends. The germline V gene has CDR1 SNHLY and CDR2 FYNNEI. CDR3 region: CASSQQGPQHF. As DNA, the CDR3 is TGTGCCAGCAGTCAGCAGGGGCCCCAGCATTTT.

This clone was observed once. J is TRBJ2-2 and V is TRBV9, with 16 bases that match TRBD2. The CDR3 contains 18 residues. The germline gives CDR1 SGDLS, CDR2 YYNGEE. The trim removed 2 bases at V and 3 bases at J, leaving 4 bases unmatched. The CDR3 is CASSVGLAGGRYTGELFF. The CDR3 bases are TGTGCCAGCAGCGTGGGACTAGCGGGGGGGCGTTACACCGGGGAGCTGTTTTTT.

Points on this clone: Other DNA sequences in the same sample also yield this CDR3. The V gene is TRBV2, the J gene TRBJ2-2; D might be TRBD2 (6 bases). V gave up 4 bases and J gave up 8 bases, with 11 bases separating them. The CDR3 totals 13 residues. Per germline, CDR1 SNHLY and CDR2 FYNNEI. The CDR3 sequence: CASSAQGGGELFF. In nucleotides, the CDR3 is TGTGCCAGCAGTGCCCAGGGAGGAGGGGAGCTGTTTTTT.

The DNA of the CDR3 is TGCGCCAGCAGCTTGGGGTTGGCCGGGGGCAATCAGCCCCAGCATTTT. As protein: CASSLGLAGGNQPQHF. J is TRBJ1-5 and V is TRBV5-1, with D hard to call. CDR1 and CDR2 from the germline V gene are SGHRS and YFSETQ. CDR3 length equals 16 residues. V was shortened by 0 bases and J by 2 bases, with 12 bases between the two germline ends.

The V and J genes are TRBV6-5 and TRBJ2-7; TRBD1 aligns across 8 bases. Germline V gene lookup returns CDR1 MNHEY and CDR2 SVGAGI. The CDR3 is 14 amino acids. V trimming: 5 bases; J trimming: 8 bases; junction bases outside the gene matches: 11. The CDR3 DNA follows: TGTGCCAGCAGTCCGGACAGGACAGGGTCAAAGCAGTACTTC. Residues: CASSPDRTGSKQYF.

The count of this clone is one. The chain combines TRBV19 with TRBJ1-2; 8 bases fit TRBD1. V dropped 2 bases and J dropped 10; count of bases not matched to a gene: 12. Germline V gives CDR1 LNHDA, CDR2 SQIVND (reference sequence). The CDR3 length is 15 residues. CDR3 residues: CASSILQGEGSDYTF. As DNA, the CDR3 is TGTGCCAGTAGTATACTACAGGGGGAGGGCTCGGACTACACCTTC.

The chain employs TRBV18 and TRBJ1-1; D is possibly TRBD1 (6 bases). The V end lost 3 bases, the J end lost 4 bases, and 9 bases lay between the germline ends. Germline V lookup: CDR1 KGHSH, CDR2 LQKENI. CDR3 length: 13 residues. CDR3 loop: CASSPAGATEAFF. CDR3 DNA: TGTGCCAGCTCACCGGCGGGGGCCACTGAAGCTTTCTTT.

J is TRBJ2-2 and V is TRBV4-1; 7 bases map to TRBD2. This CDR3 comprises 18 residues. Germline trimming cut 1 base from V and 0 bases from J; bases unmatched to any gene: 8. Per the germline V gene, CDR1 is MGHRA and CDR2 is YSYEKL. In DNA form, the CDR3 reads TGCGCCAGCAGCCAAGTATTCCCTCGGGGGGCGAACACCGGGGAGCTGTTTTTT. Encoded protein: CASSQVFPRGANTGELFF.

The chain recombines TRBV5-1 with TRBJ1-1; D is unclear. Germline V CDR1 and CDR2: SGHRS, YFSETQ. V lost 0 bases, J lost 2 bases, and 8 bases lay in between. This CDR3 region has 14 residues. The DNA for the CDR3 is TGCGCCAGCAGCTTGGAACAATCCAACACTGAAGCTTTCTTT. Its protein product is CASSLEQSNTEAFF. Full variable domain (remainder filled in from reference TRBV5-1 and TRBJ1-1): KAGVTQTPRYLIKTRGQQVTLSCSPISGHRSVSWYQQTPGQGLQFLFEYFSETQRNKGNFPGRFSGRQFSNSRSEMNVSTLELGDSALYLCASSLEQSNTEAFFGQGTRLTVV.